Listed here is a single TCR beta chain. Indicated time point: pretreatment peripheral blood. Enrolled patients showed locally advanced or metastatic urothelial carcinoma. The CDR3 is 14 amino acids. Per germline, CDR1 GTSNPN and CDR2 SVGIG (reference sequence). The trim removed 2 bases at V and 4 bases at J, leaving 5 bases unmatched. The record originates from a study of PD-L1 blockade in urothelial cancer. Study context: Blood was tested 3 weeks (second dose) and 6 weeks into treatment.

Here immunoSEQ multiplex PCR was the method, and the copy in TCRdb shows in-frame clones only, minus some. The sample holds approximately 88,000 clones, roughly 84% seen once. The sample here was PBMCs, taken around atezolizumab (anti-PD-L1) treatment. The source of this sequence is a man aged 55 to 69 with urothelial cancer. The chain couples TRBV30 to TRBJ2-1, with 7 bases lining up with TRBD1. The CDR3 nucleotides are TGTGCCTGGAGTTCGGGACAGAGGTACAATGAGCAGTTCTTC. This encodes CAWSSGQRYNEQFF.